This TCR beta chain is drawn from a study of blood T cell repertoires in COVID-19. Study context: Samples of COVID-19 (acute and convalescent) were obtained from the United States, Italy and Spain. In each case, the material was cDNA or gDNA derived from T cells, B-cell-depleted T cells, or PBMCs.

Germline-derived CDR1 and CDR2 are SGHNT and YENEEA. The CDR3 contains 15 residues. V lost 3 bases, J lost 5 bases, and 3 bases stayed unmatched. As processed by the authors: Reference gene primer amplification in the assay estimated nucleated cell counts. Libraries were prepared by immunoSEQ multiplex PCR; TCRdb keeps only in-frame clonotypes and omits some of them. V and J calls and clone size are as listed in that table; D and trimming were resolved from the DNA. The repertoire consists of around 370,000 clones, with 80% to 90% occurring once and the leading ten covering under 6.5%. Followed over time, Seattle patients had been enrolled while infection was active.

The receptor's source is a woman aged 50 to 60 with COVID-19, enrolled during active disease. The chain is built from TRBV11-3 and TRBJ2-1; 11 positions match TRBD1. Source material: peripheral blood. CDR3 sequence: CASSFWDRGDNEQFF. The CDR3 bases are TGTGCCAGCAGCTTCTGGGACAGGGGGGACAATGAGCAGTTCTTC.